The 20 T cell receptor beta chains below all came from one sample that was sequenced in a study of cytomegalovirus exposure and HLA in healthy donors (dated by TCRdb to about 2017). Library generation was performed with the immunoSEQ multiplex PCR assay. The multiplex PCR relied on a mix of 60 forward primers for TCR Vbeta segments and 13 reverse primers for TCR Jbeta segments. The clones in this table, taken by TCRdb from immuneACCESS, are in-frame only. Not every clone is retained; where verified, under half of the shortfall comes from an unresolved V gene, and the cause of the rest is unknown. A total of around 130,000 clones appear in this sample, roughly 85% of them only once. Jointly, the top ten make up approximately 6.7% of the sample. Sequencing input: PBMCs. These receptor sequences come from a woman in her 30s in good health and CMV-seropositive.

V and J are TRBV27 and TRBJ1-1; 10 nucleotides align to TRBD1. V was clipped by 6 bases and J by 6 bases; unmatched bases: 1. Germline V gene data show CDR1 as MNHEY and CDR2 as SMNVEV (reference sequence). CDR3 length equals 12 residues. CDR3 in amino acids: CASSGTGAEAFF. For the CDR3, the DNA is TGTGCCAGCAGCGGGACAGGGGCTGAAGCTTTCTTT.

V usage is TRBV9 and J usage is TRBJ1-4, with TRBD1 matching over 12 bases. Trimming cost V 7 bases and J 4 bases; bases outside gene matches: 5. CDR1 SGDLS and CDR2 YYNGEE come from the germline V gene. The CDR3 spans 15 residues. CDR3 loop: CASPGQGAVNEKLFF. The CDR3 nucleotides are TGTGCCAGCCCGGGACAGGGGGCCGTTAATGAAAAACTGTTTTTT.

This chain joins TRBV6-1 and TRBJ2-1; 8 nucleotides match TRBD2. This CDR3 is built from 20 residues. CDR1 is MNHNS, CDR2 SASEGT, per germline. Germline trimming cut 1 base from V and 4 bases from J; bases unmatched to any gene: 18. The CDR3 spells CASSEVGGTRGLGVYNEQFF. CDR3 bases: TGTGCCAGCAGTGAAGTGGGTGGGACTAGGGGTTTAGGGGTTTACAATGAGCAGTTCTTC.

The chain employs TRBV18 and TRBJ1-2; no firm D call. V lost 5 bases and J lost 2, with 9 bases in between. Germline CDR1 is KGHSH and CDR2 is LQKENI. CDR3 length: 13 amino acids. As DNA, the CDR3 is TGTGCCAGCTCAGACGGAGGGAACTATGGCTACACCTTC. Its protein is CASSDGGNYGYTF.

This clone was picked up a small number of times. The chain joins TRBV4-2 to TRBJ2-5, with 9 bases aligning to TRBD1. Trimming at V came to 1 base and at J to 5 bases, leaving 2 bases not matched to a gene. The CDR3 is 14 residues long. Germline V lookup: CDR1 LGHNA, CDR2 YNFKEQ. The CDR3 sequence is CASSQGQGVETQYF. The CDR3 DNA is TGTGCCAGCAGCCAAGGACAGGGGGTGGAGACCCAGTACTTC.

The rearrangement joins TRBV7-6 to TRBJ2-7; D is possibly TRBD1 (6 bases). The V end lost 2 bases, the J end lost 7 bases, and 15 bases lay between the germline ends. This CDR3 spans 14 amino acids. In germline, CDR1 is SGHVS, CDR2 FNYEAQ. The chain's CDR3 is CASSLRIRGGEQYF. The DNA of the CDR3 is TGTGCCAGCAGCTTAAGGATCAGGGGTGGGGAGCAGTACTTC.

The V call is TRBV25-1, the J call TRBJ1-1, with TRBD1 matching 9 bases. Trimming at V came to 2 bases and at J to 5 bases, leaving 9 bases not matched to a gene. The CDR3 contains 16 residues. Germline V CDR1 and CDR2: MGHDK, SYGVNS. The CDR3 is CASSETDRGEITEAFF. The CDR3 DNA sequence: TGTGCCAGCAGTGAAACGGACAGGGGCGAAATAACTGAAGCTTTCTTT.

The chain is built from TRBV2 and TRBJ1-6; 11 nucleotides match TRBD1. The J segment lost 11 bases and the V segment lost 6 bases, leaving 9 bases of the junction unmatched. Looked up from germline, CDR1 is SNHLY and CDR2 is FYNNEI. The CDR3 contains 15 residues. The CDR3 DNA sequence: TGTGCCAGCAGGCTCGGGACAGGGGGACTTGCACCCCTCCACTTT. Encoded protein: CASRLGTGGLAPLHF.

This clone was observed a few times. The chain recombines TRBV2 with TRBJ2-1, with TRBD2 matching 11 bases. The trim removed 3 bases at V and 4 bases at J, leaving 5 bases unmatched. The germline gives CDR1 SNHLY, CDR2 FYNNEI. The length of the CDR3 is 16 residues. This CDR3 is CASSEGLAGGYNEQFF. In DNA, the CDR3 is TGTGCCAGCAGTGAGGGGCTAGCGGGGGGATACAATGAGCAGTTCTTC.

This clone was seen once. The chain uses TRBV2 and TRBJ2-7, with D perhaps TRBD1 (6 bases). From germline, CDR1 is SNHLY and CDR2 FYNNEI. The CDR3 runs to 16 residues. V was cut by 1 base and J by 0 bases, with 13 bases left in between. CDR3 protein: CASSEGQGWSSYEQYF. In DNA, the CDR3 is TGTGCCAGCAGTGAAGGTCAGGGGTGGAGCTCCTACGAGCAGTACTTC.

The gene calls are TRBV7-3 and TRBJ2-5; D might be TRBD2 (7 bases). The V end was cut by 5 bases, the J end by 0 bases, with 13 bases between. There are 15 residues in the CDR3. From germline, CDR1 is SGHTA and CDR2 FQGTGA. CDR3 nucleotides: TGTGCCAGCAGCCTAGGGGGGGGGAACCAAGAGACCCAGTACTTC. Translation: CASSLGGGNQETQYF. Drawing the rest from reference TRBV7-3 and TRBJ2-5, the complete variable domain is GAGVSQTPSNKVTEKGKYVELRCDPISGHTALYWYRQSLGQGPEFLIYFQGTGAADDSGLPNDRFFAVRPEGSVSTLKIQRTERGDSAVYLCASSLGGGNQETQYFGPGTRLLVL.

The CDR3 DNA is TGTGCCTGGTCGGGGGGGTCGGTTAACACCGGGGAGCTGTTTTTT. Its translation is CAWSGGSVNTGELFF. This chain joins TRBV30 and TRBJ2-2; TRBD2 agrees at 8 bases. Germline trimming cut 5 bases from V and 2 bases from J; bases unmatched to any gene: 7. Per the germline V gene, CDR1 is GTSNPN and CDR2 is SVGIG (reference sequence). This CDR3 contains 15 residues.

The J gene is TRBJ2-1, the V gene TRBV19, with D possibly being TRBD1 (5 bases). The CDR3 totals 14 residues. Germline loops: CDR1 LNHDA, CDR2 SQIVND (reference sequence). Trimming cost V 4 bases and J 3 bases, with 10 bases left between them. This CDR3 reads CASSKGVDYNEQFF. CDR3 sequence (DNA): TGTGCCAGTAGTAAAGGGGTCGACTACAATGAGCAGTTCTTC.

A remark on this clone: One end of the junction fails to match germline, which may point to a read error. CDR3: CSSSLGIGLTF. As DNA, the CDR3 is TGTTCCAGCAGCTTAGGCATCGGGTTAACCTTC. The V and J genes are TRBV7-9 and TRBJ1-2; D unresolved. This CDR3 comprises 11 residues. Per germline, CDR1 SEHNR and CDR2 FQNEAQ (reference sequence). The whole variable domain, filled in from reference TRBV7-9 and TRBJ1-2, reads DTGVSQNPRHKITKRGQNVTFRCDPISEHNRLYWYRQTLGQGPEFLTYFQNEAQLEKSRLLSDRFSAERPKGSFSTLEIQRTEQGDSAMYLCSSSLGIGLTFGSGTRLTVV.

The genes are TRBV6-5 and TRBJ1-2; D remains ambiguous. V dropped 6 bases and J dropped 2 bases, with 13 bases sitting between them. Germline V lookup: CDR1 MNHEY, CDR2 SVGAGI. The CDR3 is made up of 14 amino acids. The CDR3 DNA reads TGTGCCAGCAGAGAACCCACGGAGAACTATGGCTACACCTTC. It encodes CASREPTENYGYTF.

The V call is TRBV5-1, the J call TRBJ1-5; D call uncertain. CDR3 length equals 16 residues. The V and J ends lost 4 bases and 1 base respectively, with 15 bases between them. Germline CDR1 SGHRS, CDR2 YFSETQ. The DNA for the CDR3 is TGCGCCAGCAGCCCCGAGGGTGGTCCGAGCAATCAGCCCCAGCATTTT. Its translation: CASSPEGGPSNQPQHF.

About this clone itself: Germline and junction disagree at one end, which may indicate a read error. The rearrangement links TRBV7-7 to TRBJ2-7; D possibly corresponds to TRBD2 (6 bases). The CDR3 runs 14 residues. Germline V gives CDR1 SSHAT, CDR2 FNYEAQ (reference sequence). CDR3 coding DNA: TGTGCTAGCAGCCTCCGACTGGATAGCGGAGAGCAGTACTTC. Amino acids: CASSLRLDSGEQYF.

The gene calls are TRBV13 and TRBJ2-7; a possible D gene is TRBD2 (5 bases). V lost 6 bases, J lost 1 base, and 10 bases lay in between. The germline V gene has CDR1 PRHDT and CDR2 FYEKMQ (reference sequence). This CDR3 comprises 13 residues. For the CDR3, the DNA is TGTGCCAGCAGACTGGGAGCTTCCTACGAGCAGTACTTC. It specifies CASRLGASYEQYF.

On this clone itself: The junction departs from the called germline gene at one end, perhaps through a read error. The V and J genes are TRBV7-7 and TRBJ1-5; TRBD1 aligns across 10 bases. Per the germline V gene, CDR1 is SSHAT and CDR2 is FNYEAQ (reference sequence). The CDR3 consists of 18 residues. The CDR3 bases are TGTGCTAGCAGCGCTCCGGCGGGCCGACAGGGGGCGGATCAGCCCCAGCATTTT. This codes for CASSAPAGRQGADQPQHF.

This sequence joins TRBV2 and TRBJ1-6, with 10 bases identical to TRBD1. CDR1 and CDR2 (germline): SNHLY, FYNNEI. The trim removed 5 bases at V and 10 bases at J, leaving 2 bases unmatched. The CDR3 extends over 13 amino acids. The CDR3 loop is CASSMDRGSPLHF. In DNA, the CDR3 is TGTGCCAGCAGTATGGACAGGGGGTCACCCCTCCACTTT.